This T cell receptor (beta chain) was sequenced for a study of blood T cell repertoires in COVID-19. Across the study: Nucleic acid was either cDNA or gDNA, and it came from T cells, B-cell-depleted T cells, or PBMCs.

Trimming left V 0 bases short and J 9 bases short, with 12 bases between. The length of the CDR3 is 14 residues. Germline loops: CDR1 ENHRY, CDR2 SYGVKD. Cohorts were assigned according to the clinical history that participants reported. All recovered Cohort 3 donors got two negative PCRs, got clearance, or saw symptom resolution. Assay used: immunoSEQ multiplex PCR; TCRdb lists only in-frame clones, some missing. The repertoire holds 310,000 or so clones, with around 85% as singletons. This receptor was taken from a woman aged 40 to 50 who had recovered from COVID-19. Sequencing input: PBMCs or T cells enriched from blood (not recorded which). The J gene is TRBJ1-5, the V gene TRBV10-3; D is possibly TRBD1 (6 bases). CDR3 residues: CAISESKGEWPQHF. CDR3 DNA: TGTGCCATCAGTGAGTCGAAGGGGGAATGGCCCCAGCATTTT.